This TCR beta chain was found in a study of Ad26.COV2.S vaccination and SARS-CoV-2 variants. Study-level points and caveats: Non-spike TCR breadth did not differ much between vaccine and placebo recipients.

Profiling relied on immunoSEQ multiplex PCR, and the TCRdb table lists in-frame clones only, not all of them. The table includes over 400,000 clones, 89% detected once. The treatment is: roughly 19 received Ad26.COV2.S at low or high dose, single or two shots; 5 received placebo; per-sample allocation not given. The investigators took samples on day 63 after the first vaccine or placebo injection. Expressing Wuhan-strain SARS-CoV-2 spike, an Ad26 vector served as the vaccine. For this clone: Its antigen remains unknown.

The length of the CDR3 is 16 residues. Trimming stripped 2 bases from V and 4 bases from J, with 17 bases between. In germline, CDR1 is SGHTA, CDR2 FQGNSA. V gene TRBV7-2 combines with J gene TRBJ1-2, with D unclear. The starting material was peripheral blood, obtained in a trial of Ad26.COV2.S vaccine versus placebo. The receptor's source is a person aged 18-65 years who received the Ad26.COV2.S COVID-19 vaccine or a placebo. The CDR3 region is CASSLRVGTAAYGYTF. CDR3 sequence (DNA): TGTGCCAGCAGCTTAAGAGTGGGTACGGCAGCCTATGGCTACACCTTC.